The clone carrying this T cell receptor beta chain was seen a few times. The target antigen is unknown. This sample is part of a study of beta chain features in type 1 diabetes. Study-wide points: A PCR bias possibly favoring shorter templates would apply equally to patients and controls. Possibly, sequencing cDNA over-represented cells that had high TCR expression levels.

Averaging about 116 mL, one heparinised blood draw came from each individual donor. Central memory, naive, regulatory and stem cell-like memory CD4+ cells were sorted by CD45RO/CCR7/CD25/CD127/CD95/CD27. All of the isolated RNA was reverse transcribed, so expressed TCRB transcripts were sequenced. This table comes from immunoSEQ multiplex PCR, and its TCRdb copy is limited to in-frame clones, with some not included. The sample carries about 320,000 clones, approximately 15% recorded once. The J segment lost 2 bases and the V segment lost 3 bases, leaving 7 bases of the junction unmatched. This CDR3 has 16 residues. The germline CDR1 and CDR2 sequences are KGHSH and LQKENI.

The clonotype comes from a young man in good health. The sample comprised central memory CD4+ T cells from blood. The rearrangement links TRBV18 to TRBJ2-7; 10 bases map to TRBD1. The DNA for the CDR3 is TGTGCCAGCTCACCGCCGACCGGGACAGGGGCCTACGAGCAGTACTTC. This sequence encodes CASSPPTGTGAYEQYF. The entire variable domain, with the rest obtained from reference TRBV18 and TRBJ2-7, is as follows: NAGVMQNPRHLVRRRGQEARLRCSPMKGHSHVYWYRQLPEEGLKFMVYLQKENIIDESGMPKERFSAEFPKEGPSILRIQQVVRGDSAAYFCASSPPTGTGAYEQYFGPGTRLTVT.